The T cell receptor (beta chain) described here comes from a study of beta chain features in type 1 diabetes. Findings of the study overall: When cDNA is sequenced, cells with high TCR expression could be over-represented. VDJ junctions from type 1 diabetes patients carried fewer insertions and larger deletions.

This clone was picked up a small number of times. Its antigen is unidentified. Of the isolated RNA, all was reverse transcribed, and so the sequenced material was expressed TCRB transcripts. Libraries were prepared by immunoSEQ multiplex PCR; TCRdb keeps only in-frame clonotypes and omits some of them. In the table there are under 450,000 clones, about 15% of which are singletons. Purity above 98% was achieved in all sorted populations. V was pared by 3 bases and J by 6 bases, with 5 bases of the junction left unmatched. This CDR3 is 14 amino acids long. Germline V lookup: CDR1 KGHSH, CDR2 LQKENI. The V gene is TRBV18, the J gene TRBJ2-1; 7 positions agree with TRBD1. This TCR was recovered from a woman between 18 and 30 years old in good health. The sequenced sample was naive CD4+ T cells from blood. As DNA, the CDR3 is TGTGCCAGCTCACCCCCGGGACAGCCCAATGAGCAGTTCTTC. This translates into CASSPPGQPNEQFF.